Sequencing of this TCR beta chain was carried out in a study of T and B cells in COVID-19 patients. About the research overall: Of approximately 21 active-infection patients, over 9 were critically ill with mechanical ventilation or extracorporeal membrane oxygenation. Of about 20 active-infection patients, 18 carried comorbidities linked to unfavorable COVID-19 outcome.

TRB rearrangements were amplified by multiplex PCR with BIOMED2 TRB-A/B primers. In TCRdb, the multiplex PCR reads were re-called with MiXCR into one record per CDR3 protein. Of under 3,000 distinct CDR3 sequences in the sample, roughly 28% are singletons; the top ten hold 35% to 45%. By share, this clonotype ranks as medium-sized. Blood genomic DNA input for TRB amplification was 250-500 ng. V was trimmed by 2 bases and J by 0 bases, leaving 5 bases between them. In germline, CDR1 is MNHEY, CDR2 SVGAGI. This CDR3 comprises 15 residues. The sequence was obtained from a human donor with active COVID-19. The sample was blood. This sequence joins TRBV6-5 and TRBJ2-6, with D unresolved. Written as DNA, the CDR3 is TGTGCCAGCAGTTACCAACGCTCTGGGGCCAACGTCCTGACTTTC. Translating it yields CASSYQRSGANVLTF.